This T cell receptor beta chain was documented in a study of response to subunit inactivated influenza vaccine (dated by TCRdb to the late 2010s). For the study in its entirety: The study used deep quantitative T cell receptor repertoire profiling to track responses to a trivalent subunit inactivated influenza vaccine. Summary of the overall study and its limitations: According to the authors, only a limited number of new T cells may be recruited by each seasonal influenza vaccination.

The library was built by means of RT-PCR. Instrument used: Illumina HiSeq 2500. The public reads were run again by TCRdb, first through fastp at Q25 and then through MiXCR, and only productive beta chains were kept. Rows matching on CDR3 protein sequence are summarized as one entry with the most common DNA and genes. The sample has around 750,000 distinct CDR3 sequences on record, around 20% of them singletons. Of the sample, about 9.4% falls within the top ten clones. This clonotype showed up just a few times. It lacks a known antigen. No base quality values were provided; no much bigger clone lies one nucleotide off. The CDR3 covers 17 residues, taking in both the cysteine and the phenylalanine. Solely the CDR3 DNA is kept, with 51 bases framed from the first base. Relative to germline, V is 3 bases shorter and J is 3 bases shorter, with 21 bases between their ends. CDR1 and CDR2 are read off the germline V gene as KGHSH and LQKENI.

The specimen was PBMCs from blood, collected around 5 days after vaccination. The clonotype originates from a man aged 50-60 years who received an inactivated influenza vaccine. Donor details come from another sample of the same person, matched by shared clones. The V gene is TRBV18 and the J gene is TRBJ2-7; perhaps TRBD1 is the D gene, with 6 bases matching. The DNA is TGTGCCAGCTCACCCCCCAACTATGACAGGCAGCTCTACGAGCAGTACTTC. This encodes CASSPPNYDRQLYEQYF.